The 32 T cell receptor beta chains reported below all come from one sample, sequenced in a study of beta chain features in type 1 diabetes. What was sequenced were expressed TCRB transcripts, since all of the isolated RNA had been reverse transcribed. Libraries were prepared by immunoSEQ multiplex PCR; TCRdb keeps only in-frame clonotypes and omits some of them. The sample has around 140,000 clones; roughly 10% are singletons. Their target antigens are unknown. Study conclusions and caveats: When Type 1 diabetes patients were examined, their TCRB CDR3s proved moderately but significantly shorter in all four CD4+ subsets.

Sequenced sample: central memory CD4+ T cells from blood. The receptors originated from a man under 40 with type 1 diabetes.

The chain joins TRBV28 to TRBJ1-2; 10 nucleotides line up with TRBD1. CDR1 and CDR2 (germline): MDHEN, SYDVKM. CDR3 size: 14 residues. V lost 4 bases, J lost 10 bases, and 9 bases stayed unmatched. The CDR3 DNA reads TGTGCCAGCAGTTCGCCGACAGGGGGCGCGATCTACACCTTC. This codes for CASSSPTGGAIYTF.

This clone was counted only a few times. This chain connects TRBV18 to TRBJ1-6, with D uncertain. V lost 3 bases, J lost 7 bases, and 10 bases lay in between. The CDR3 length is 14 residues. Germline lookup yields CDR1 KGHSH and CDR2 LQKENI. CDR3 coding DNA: TGTGCCAGCTCACCTTTACAGCCGAATTCACCCCTCCACTTT. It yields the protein CASSPLQPNSPLHF.

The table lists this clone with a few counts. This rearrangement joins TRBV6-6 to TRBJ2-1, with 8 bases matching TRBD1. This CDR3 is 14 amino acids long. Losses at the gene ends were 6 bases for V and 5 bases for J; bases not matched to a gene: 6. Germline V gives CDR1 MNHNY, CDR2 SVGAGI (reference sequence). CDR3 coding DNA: TGTGCCAGCAGCTCCGACAGGGGCCACAATGAGCAGTTCTTC. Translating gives CASSSDRGHNEQFF.

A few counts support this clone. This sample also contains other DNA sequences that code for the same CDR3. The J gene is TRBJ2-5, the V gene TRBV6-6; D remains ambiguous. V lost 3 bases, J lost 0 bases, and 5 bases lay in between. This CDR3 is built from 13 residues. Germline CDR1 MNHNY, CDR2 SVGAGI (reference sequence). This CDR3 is CASSYRDQETQYF. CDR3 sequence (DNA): TGTGCCAGCAGTTATCGGGACCAAGAGACCCAGTACTTC.

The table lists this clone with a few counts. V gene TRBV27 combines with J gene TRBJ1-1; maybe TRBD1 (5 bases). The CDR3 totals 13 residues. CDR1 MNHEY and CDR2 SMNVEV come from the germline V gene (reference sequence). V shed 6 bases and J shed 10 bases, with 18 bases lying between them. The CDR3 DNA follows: TGTGCCAGCAGCTCTTACCGGACGGGGGGAGCTTTCTTT. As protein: CASSSYRTGGAFF.

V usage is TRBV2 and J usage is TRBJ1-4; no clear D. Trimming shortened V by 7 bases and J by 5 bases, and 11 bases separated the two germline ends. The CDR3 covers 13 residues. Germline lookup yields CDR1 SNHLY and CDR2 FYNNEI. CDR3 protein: CASNDYRNEKLFF. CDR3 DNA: TGTGCCAGCAACGACTATAGAAATGAAAAACTGTTTTTT.

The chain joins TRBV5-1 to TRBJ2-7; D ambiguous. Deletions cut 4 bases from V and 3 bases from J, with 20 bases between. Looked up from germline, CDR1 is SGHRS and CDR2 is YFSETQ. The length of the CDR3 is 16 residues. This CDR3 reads CASSLNPQHPNYEQYF. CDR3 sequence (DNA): TGCGCCAGCAGCCTCAATCCCCAACACCCAAACTACGAGCAGTACTTC.

This chain's CDR3 is CAWRGWSSGNTIYF. DNA for the CDR3: TGTGCCTGGAGGGGTTGGAGCTCTGGAAACACCATATATTTT. This chain uses TRBV30 with TRBJ1-3; D gene ambiguous. This CDR3 contains 14 residues. Germline values: CDR1 GTSNPN, CDR2 SVGIG (reference sequence). V was trimmed by 3 bases and J by 0 bases, leaving 9 bases between them.

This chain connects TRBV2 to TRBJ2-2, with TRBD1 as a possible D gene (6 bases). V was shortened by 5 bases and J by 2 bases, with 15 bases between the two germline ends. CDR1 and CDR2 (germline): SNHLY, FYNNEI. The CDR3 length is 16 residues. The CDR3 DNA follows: TGTGCCAGCAGTCTAAGTGGGGGCTCAAACACCGGGGAGCTGTTTTTT. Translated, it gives CASSLSGGSNTGELFF.

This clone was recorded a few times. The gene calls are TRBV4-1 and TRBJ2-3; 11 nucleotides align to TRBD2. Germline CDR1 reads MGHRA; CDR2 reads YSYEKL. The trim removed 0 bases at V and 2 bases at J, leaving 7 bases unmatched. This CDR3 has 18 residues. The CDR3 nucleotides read TGCGCCAGCAGCCAAGATAGTCCTAGCGGGGGGTTCACAGATACGCAGTATTTT. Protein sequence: CASSQDSPSGGFTDTQYF.

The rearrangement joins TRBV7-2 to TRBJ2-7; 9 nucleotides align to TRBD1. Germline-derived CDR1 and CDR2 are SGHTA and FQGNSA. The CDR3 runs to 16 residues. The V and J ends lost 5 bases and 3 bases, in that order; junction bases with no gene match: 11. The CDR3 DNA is TGTGCCAGCAGCATACAGGGGGCTTCTTCCATCTACGAGCAGTACTTC. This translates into CASSIQGASSIYEQYF.

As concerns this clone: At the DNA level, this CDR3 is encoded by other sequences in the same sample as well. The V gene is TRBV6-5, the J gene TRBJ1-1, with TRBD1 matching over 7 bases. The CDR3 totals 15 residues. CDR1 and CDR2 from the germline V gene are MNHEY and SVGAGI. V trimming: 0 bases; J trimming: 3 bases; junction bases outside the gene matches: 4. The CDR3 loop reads CASSYSRTGDTEAFF. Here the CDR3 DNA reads TGTGCCAGCAGTTACTCGCGGACAGGTGACACTGAAGCTTTCTTT.

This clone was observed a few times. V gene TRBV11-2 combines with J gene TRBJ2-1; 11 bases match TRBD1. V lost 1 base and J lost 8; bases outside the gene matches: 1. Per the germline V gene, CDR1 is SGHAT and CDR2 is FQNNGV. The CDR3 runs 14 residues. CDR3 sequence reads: CASSLGTGGDEQFF. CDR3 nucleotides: TGTGCCAGCAGCTTAGGGACAGGGGGCGATGAGCAGTTCTTC.

The CDR3 DNA reads as TGTGCCAGCAGACTCGGACAGAACTCCTACGAGCAGTACTTC. This gives the protein CASRLGQNSYEQYF. The chain recombines TRBV7-2 with TRBJ2-7, with a possible D match to TRBD1 (6 bases). Trimming stripped 6 bases from V and 0 bases from J, with 12 bases between. This CDR3 is 14 amino acids long. Germline V gene sequence: CDR1 SGHTA, CDR2 FQGNSA.

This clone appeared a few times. The CDR3 reads CASSHGRGYEQYF. In nucleotides, the CDR3 is TGCGCCAGCAGCCACGGCAGGGGCTACGAGCAGTACTTC. The chain joins TRBV4-3 to TRBJ2-7, with D possibly being TRBD1 (6 bases). The length of the CDR3 is 13 residues. Trimming shortened V by 3 bases and J by 3 bases, and 9 bases separated the two germline ends. Germline lookup yields CDR1 LGHNA and CDR2 YSLEER.

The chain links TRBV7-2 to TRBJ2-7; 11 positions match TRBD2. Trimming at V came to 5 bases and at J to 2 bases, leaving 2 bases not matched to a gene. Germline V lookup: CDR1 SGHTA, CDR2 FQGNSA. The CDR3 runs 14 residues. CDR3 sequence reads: CASSQLAGAYEQYF. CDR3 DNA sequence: TGTGCCAGCAGCCAACTAGCGGGGGCCTACGAGCAGTACTTC.

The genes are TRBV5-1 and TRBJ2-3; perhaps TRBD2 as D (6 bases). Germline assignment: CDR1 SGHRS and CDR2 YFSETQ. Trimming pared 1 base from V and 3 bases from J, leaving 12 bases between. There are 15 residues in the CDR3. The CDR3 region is CASSLWRLETDTQYF. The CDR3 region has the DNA TGCGCCAGCAGCTTGTGGAGACTAGAAACAGATACGCAGTATTTT.

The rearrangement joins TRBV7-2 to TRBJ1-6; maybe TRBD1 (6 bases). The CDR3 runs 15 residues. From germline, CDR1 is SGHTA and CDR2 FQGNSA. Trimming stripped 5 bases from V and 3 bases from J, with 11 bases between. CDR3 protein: CASSPRQVYNSPLHF. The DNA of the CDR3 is TGTGCCAGCAGCCCGAGACAGGTCTATAATTCACCCCTCCACTTT.

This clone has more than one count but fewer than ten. In DNA form, the CDR3 reads TGTGCTAGTGGTTTGGGACAGGGGGCCGGTGAGCAGTACTTC. Amino acid sequence: CASGLGQGAGEQYF. This chain connects TRBV12-5 to TRBJ2-7; the match to TRBD1 covers 10 bases. CDR3 length: 14 residues. Germline V gives CDR1 LGHNT, CDR2 FRNRAP. V gave up 1 base and J gave up 7 bases; unmatched junction bases: 4.

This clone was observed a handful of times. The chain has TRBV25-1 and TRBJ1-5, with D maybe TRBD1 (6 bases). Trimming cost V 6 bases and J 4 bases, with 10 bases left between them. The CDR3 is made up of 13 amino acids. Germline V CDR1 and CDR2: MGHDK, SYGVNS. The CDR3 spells CASRSTGNQPQHF. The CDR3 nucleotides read TGTGCCAGCAGATCTACAGGGAATCAGCCCCAGCATTTT.

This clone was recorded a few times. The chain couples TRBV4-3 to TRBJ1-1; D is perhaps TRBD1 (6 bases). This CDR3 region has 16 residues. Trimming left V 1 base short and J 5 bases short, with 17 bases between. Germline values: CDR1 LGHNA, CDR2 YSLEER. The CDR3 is CASSQGAGERRTEAFF. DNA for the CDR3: TGCGCCAGCAGCCAAGGGGCAGGGGAGCGACGGACTGAAGCTTTCTTT.

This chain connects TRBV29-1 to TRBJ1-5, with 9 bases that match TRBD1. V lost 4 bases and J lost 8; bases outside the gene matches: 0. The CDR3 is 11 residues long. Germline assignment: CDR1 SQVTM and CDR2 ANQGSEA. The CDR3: CSVGDREPQHF. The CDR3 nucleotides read TGCAGCGTTGGGGACAGGGAGCCCCAGCATTTT.

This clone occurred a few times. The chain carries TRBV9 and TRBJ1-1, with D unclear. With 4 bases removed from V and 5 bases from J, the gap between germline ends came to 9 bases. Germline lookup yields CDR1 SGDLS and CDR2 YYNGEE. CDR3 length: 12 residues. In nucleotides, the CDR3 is TGTGCCAGCAGCCGGACGGGGACTGAAGCTTTCTTT. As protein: CASSRTGTEAFF.

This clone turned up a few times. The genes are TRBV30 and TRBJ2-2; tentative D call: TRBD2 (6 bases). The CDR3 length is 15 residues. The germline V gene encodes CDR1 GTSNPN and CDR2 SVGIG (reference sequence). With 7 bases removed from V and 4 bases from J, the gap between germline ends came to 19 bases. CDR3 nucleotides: TGTGCCTCTCAAGGGGCGGGGTTTGGCACCGGGGAGCTGTTTTTT. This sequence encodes CASQGAGFGTGELFF. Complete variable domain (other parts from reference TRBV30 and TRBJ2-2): SQTIHQWPATLVQPVGSPLSLECTVEGTSNPNLYWYRQAAGRGLQLLFYSVGIGQISSEVPQNLSASRPQDRQFILSSKKLLLSDSGFYLCASQGAGFGTGELFFGEGSRLTVL.

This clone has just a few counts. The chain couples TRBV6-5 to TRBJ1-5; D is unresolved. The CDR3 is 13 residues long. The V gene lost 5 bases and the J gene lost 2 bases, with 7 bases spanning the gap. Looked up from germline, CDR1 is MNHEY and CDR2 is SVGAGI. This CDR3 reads CASSRVRNQPQHF. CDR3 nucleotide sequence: TGTGCCAGCAGTCGGGTTCGCAATCAGCCCCAGCATTTT.

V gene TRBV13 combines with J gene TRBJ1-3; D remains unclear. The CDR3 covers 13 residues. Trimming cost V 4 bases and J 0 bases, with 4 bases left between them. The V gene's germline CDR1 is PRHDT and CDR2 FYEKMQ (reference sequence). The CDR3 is CASSSLSGNTIYF. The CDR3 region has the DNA TGTGCCAGCAGCTCCCTCTCTGGAAACACCATATATTTT.

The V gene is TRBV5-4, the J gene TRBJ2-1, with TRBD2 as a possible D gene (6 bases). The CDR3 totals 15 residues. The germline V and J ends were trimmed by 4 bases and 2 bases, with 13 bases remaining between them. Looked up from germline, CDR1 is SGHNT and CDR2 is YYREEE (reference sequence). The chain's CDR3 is CASSPGGIAYNEQFF. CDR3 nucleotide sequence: TGTGCCAGCAGCCCCGGGGGAATTGCCTACAATGAGCAGTTCTTC.

The CDR3 loop reads CASRRTGGISDEKLFF. The CDR3 region has the DNA TGTGCCAGTAGACGGACAGGGGGAATCAGCGATGAAAAACTGTTTTTT. The chain combines TRBV19 with TRBJ1-4, with TRBD1 identical over 10 bases. This CDR3 comprises 16 residues. Germline V gives CDR1 LNHDA, CDR2 SQIVND (reference sequence). With 6 bases clipped from V and 6 bases from J, the junction kept 10 bases outside the gene matches.

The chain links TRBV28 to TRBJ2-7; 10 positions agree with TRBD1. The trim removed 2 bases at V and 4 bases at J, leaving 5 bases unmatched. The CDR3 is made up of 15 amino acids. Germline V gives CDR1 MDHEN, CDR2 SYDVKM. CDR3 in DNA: TGTGCCAGCAGTTTAGGGGGACAGGGGAGATACGAGCAGTACTTC. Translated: CASSLGGQGRYEQYF.

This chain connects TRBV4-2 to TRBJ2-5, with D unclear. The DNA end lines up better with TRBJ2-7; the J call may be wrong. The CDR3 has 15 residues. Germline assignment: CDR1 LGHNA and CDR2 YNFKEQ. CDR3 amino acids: CASSPYTDISYEQYF. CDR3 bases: TGTGCCAGCAGCCCCTACACCGACATCTCCTACGAGCAGTACTTC.

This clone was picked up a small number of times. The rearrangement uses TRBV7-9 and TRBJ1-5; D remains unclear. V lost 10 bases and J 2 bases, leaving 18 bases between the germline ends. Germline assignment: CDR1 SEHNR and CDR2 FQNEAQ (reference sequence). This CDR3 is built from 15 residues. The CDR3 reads CATTDSNAGNQPQHF. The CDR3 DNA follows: TGTGCCACCACCGATAGTAACGCCGGCAATCAGCCCCAGCATTTT. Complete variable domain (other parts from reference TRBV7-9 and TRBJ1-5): DTGVSQNPRHKITKRGQNVTFRCDPISEHNRLYWYRQTLGQGPEFLTYFQNEAQLEKSRLLSDRFSAERPKGSFSTLEIQRTEQGDSAMYLCATTDSNAGNQPQHFGDGTRLSIL.

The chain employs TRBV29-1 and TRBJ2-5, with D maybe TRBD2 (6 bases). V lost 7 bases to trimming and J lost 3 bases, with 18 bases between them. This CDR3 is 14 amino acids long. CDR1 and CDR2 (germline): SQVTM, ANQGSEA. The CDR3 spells CSATPGSVKETQYF. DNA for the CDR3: TGCAGCGCCACCCCCGGGAGCGTAAAAGAGACCCAGTACTTC.